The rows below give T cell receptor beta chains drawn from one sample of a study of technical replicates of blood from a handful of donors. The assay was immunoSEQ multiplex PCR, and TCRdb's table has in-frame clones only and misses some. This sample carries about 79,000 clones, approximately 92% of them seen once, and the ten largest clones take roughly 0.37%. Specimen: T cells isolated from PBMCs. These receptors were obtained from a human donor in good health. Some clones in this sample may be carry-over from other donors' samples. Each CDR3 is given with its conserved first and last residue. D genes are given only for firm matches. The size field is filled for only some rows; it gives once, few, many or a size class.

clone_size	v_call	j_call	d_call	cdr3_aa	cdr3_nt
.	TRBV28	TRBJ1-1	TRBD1	CASSFLGTGVVHTEAFF	TGTGCCAGCAGTTTTCTAGGGACAGGGGTGGTGCACACTGAAGCTTTCTTT
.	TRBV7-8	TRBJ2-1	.	CASSLAPLNEQFF	TGTGCCAGCAGCTTAGCCCCACTAAATGAGCAGTTCTTC
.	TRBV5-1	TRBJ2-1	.	CASSALFGNEQFF	TGCGCCAGCAGCGCCCTTTTCGGCAATGAGCAGTTCTTC
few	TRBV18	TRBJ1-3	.	CASSPDRSSGNTIYF	TGTGCCAGCTCACCCGACAGGAGCTCTGGAAACACCATATATTTT
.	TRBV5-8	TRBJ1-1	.	CASSSVPGVNTEAFF	TGTGCCAGCAGCTCCGTCCCAGGGGTGAACACTGAAGCTTTCTTT
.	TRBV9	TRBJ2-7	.	CASSVGLASTYEQYF	TGTGCCAGCAGCGTAGGTCTTGCCTCTACCTACGAGCAGTACTTC
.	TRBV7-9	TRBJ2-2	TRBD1	CASSLGAGGPFRELFF	TGTGCCAGCAGCTTGGGGGCAGGGGGCCCGTTCCGGGAGCTGTTTTTT
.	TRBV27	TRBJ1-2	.	CASSLSSQLYGYTF	TGTGCCAGCAGTTTATCGTCACAGCTCTATGGCTACACCTTC
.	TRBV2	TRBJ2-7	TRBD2	CASSGTSGVEQYF	TGTGCCAGCAGCGGGACTAGCGGCGTCGAGCAGTACTTC
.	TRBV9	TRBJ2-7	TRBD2	CASSAGGISGAAYEQYF	TGTGCCAGCAGCGCAGGAGGGATTAGCGGGGCGGCCTACGAGCAGTACTTC
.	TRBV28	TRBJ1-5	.	CASSGLIGIDQPQHF	TGTGCCAGCAGTGGTTTGATCGGGATTGACCAGCCCCAGCATTTT
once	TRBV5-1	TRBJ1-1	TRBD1	CASSYMTGAGEAFF	TGCGCCAGCAGCTATATGACAGGGGCGGGTGAAGCTTTCTTT
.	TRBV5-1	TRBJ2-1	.	CASSLEGPGRRGDNEQFF	TGCGCCAGCAGCTTGGAAGGACCGGGGAGGAGGGGAGACAATGAGCAGTTCTTC
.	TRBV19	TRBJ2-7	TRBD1	CASSTGGKEQYF	TGTGCCAGTAGCACAGGGGGGAAAGAGCAGTACTTC
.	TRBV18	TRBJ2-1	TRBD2	CASSPPAGGSYNEQFF	TGTGCCAGCTCACCACCGGCGGGGGGCTCCTACAATGAGCAGTTCTTC
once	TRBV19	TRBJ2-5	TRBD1	CASKGDRQGTQYF	TGTGCCAGTAAAGGGGACAGACAAGGGACCCAGTACTTC
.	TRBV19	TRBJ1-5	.	CASSTAGLSLDPQPQHF	TGTGCCAGTAGTACGGCAGGGTTGAGTCTTGACCCACAGCCCCAGCATTTT
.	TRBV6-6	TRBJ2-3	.	CASSYSSTDTQYF	TGTGCCAGCAGTTACTCATCAACAGATACGCAGTATTTT
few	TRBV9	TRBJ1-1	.	CASSRGAGTEAFF	TGTGCCTCCTCCCGGGGAGCAGGCACTGAAGCTTTCTTT
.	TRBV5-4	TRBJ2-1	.	CASTFSGVQLFF	TGTGCCAGCACCTTTTCCGGGGTACAGCTGTTCTTC
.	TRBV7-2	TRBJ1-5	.	CASSLYPQPQHF	TGTGCCAGCAGCTTATATCCCCAGCCCCAGCATTTT
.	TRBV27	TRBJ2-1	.	CASSPKVASRQDEQFF	TGTGCCAGCAGTCCCAAGGTGGCTAGCCGCCAGGATGAGCAGTTCTTC
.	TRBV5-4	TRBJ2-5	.	CASSSGETQYF	TGTGCCAGCAGCTCCGGGGAGACCCAGTACTTC
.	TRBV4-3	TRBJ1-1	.	CASSQDRGTVNTEAFF	TGCGCCAGCAGCCAAGATAGGGGAACGGTGAACACTGAAGCTTTCTTT
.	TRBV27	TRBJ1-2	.	CASSLAGGSGYTF	TGTGCCAGCAGTTTAGCCGGGGGTTCGGGCTACACCTTC
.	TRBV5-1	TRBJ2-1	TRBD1	CASSLTQGARNEQFF	TGCGCCAGCAGCTTAACACAGGGGGCGCGCAATGAGCAGTTCTTC
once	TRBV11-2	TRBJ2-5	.	CASSLVETQYF	TGTGCCAGCAGTCTAGTAGAGACCCAGTACTTC
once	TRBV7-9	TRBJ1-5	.	CASSRVPGQTYSNQPQHF	TGTGCCAGCAGCAGGGTACCGGGACAAACTTATAGCAATCAGCCCCAGCATTTT
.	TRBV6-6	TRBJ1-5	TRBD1	CASSRRDRGDQPQHF	TGTGCCAGCAGTCGCCGGGACAGGGGGGATCAGCCCCAGCATTTT
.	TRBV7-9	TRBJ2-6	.	CASSEAGAGANVLTF	TGTGCCAGCAGCGAAGCAGGGGCCGGGGCCAACGTCCTGACTTTC
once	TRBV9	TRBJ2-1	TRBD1	CASSRGQGDAYNEQFF	TGTGCCAGCAGCAGGGGACAGGGGGACGCCTACAATGAGCAGTTCTTC
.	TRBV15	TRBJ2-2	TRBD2	CATSRDLLAGTGELFF	TGTGCCACCAGCAGAGATCTTCTAGCGGGGACCGGGGAGCTGTTTTTT
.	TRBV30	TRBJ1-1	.	CAWSPLNTEAFF	TGTGCCTGGAGTCCTCTGAACACTGAAGCTTTCTTT
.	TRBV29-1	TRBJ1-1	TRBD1	CSGKRGHDTEAFF	TGCAGCGGGAAGAGGGGGCATGACACTGAAGCTTTCTTT
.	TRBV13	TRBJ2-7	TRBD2	CASSQTRFSGASYEQYF	TGTGCCAGCAGCCAGACAAGATTTAGCGGGGCCTCCTACGAGCAGTACTTC
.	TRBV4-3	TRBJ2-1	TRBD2	CASSQGAGETSVRKEQFF	TGCGCCAGCAGCCAAGGCGCGGGAGAGACTAGCGTGAGGAAGGAGCAGTTCTTC
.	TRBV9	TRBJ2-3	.	CASSVGGDGTDTQYF	TGTGCCAGCAGCGTAGGGGGGGATGGCACAGATACGCAGTATTTT
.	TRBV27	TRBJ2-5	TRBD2	CASREGLAGETQYF	TGTGCCAGCAGGGAAGGACTAGCGGGAGAGACCCAGTACTTC
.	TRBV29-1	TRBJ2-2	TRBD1	CSVRALGTAGELFF	TGCAGCGTTCGAGCTTTGGGGACAGCCGGGGAGCTGTTTTTT
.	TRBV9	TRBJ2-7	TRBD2	CASSGASVGRDEQYF	TGTGCCAGCAGCGGAGCCTCTGTCGGGAGGGACGAGCAGTACTTC
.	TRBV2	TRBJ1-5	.	CASSTLLGGQPQHF	TGTGCCAGCAGTACTTTACTAGGGGGTCAGCCCCAGCATTTT
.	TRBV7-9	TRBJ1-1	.	CASSLQGSATEAFF	TGTGCCAGCAGCTTACAGGGATCTGCCACTGAAGCTTTCTTT
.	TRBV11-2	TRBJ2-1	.	CASSLDRLNNEQFF	TGTGCCAGCAGCTTAGATCGACTAAACAATGAGCAGTTCTTC
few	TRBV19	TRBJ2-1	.	CASSFLGNEQFF	TGTGCCAGTAGTTTCCTCGGTAATGAGCAGTTCTTC
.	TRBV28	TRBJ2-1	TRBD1	CASSYQHRGLYNEQFF	TGTGCCAGCAGTTACCAGCACAGGGGGCTTTACAATGAGCAGTTCTTC
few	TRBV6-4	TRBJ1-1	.	CASSMRLNTEAFF	TGTGCCAGCAGTATGCGTCTAAACACTGAAGCTTTCTTT